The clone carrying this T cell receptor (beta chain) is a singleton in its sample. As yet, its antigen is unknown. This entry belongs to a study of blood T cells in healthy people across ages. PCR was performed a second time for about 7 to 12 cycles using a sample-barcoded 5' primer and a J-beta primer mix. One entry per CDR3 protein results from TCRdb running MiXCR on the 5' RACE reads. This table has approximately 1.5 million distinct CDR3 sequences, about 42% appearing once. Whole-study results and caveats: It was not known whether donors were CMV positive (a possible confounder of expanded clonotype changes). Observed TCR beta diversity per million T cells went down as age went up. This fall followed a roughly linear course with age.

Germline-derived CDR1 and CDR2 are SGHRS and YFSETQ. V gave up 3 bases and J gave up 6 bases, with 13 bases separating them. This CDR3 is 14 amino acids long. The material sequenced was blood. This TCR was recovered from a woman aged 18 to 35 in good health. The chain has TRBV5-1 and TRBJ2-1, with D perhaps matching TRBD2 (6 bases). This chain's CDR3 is CASSSSGTCNEQFF. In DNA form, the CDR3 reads TGCGCCAGCAGCTCCTCCGGGACTTGCAATGAGCAGTTCTTC. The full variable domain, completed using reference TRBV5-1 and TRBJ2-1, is KAGVTQTPRYLIKTRGQQVTLSCSPISGHRSVSWYQQTPGQGLQFLFEYFSETQRNKGNFPGRFSGRQFSNSRSEMNVSTLELGDSALYLCASSSSGTCNEQFFGPGTRLTVL.